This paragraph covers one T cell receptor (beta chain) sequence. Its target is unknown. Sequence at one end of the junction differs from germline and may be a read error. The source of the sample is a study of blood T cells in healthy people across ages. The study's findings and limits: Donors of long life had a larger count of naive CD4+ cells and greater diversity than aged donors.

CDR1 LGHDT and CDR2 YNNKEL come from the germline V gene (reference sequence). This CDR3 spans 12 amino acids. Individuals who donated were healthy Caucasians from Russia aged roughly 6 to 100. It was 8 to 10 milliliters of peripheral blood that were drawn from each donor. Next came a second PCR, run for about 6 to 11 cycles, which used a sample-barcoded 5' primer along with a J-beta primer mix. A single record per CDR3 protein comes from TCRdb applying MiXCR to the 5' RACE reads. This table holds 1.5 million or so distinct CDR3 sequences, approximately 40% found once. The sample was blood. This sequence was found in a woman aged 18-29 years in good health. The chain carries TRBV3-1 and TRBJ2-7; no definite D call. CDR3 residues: CASSQVTDERYF. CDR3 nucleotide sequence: TGTGCCAGCAGCCAAGTAACAGACGAGCGGTACTTC.